This passage covers 25 T cell receptor beta chains from one sample sequenced in a study of T cells in Graves' hyperthyroidism and ophthalmopathy. RNA transcripts were the template for amplifying TCR beta CDR3 regions. With the HTBI primer set, the TCR CDR3 went through a first round of RT-PCR. A single record per CDR3 protein comes from TCRdb applying MiXCR to the multiplex PCR reads. Here the sample spans a few hundred thousand distinct CDR3 sequences, 21% being singletons. The sample consisted of blood. All receptors derive from a woman aged 50 to 60 with Graves' hyperthyroidism.

The chain carries TRBV20-1 and TRBJ2-7, with D tentatively TRBD1 (5 bases). Germline assignment: CDR1 DFQATT and CDR2 SNEGSKA (reference sequence). This CDR3 comprises 11 residues. V gave up 5 bases and J gave up 3 bases, with 8 bases separating them. CDR3: CSAPGHYEQYF. CDR3 in DNA: TGCAGTGCTCCAGGGCACTACGAGCAGTACTTC.

In its sample, this clonotype was seen many times. CDR3 loop: CSVDWTGRRHTEAFF. CDR3 in DNA: TGCAGCGTTGATTGGACAGGAAGACGCCACACTGAAGCTTTCTTT. The chain has TRBV29-1 and TRBJ1-1, with TRBD1 identical over 7 bases. Trimming took 3 bases from V and 3 from J; bases not matched to a gene: 10. The CDR3 runs to 15 residues. CDR1 is SQVTM and CDR2 is ANQGSEA in the germline V gene.

Ten or more counts support this clonotype. V usage is TRBV12-3 or TRBV12-4 and J usage is TRBJ2-2; TRBD2 aligns across 14 bases. This CDR3 comprises 15 residues. V was clipped by 8 bases and J by 4 bases; unmatched bases: 3. The CDR3 region has the DNA TGTGCCAGCTGCGGACTAGCGGGAGGCACCGGGGAGCTGTTTTTT. Protein: CASCGLAGGTGELFF.

This clonotype was detected many times. V is TRBV6-2 or TRBV6-3 and J is TRBJ2-2, with D perhaps assigned TRBD1 or TRBD2 (6 bases each). V was clipped by 6 bases and J by 5 bases, with 13 bases between them. The CDR3 is made up of 14 amino acids. CDR1 is MNHEY, CDR2 SVGEGT, per germline. The CDR3 DNA follows: TGTGCCAGCAGAACGACAGGAGGGACCGGGGAGCTGTTTTTT. This sequence encodes CASRTTGGTGELFF.

This clonotype was picked up many times. The V and J genes are TRBV2 and TRBJ2-7; possible D gene TRBD2, 7 bases. Per germline, CDR1 SNHLY and CDR2 FYNNEI. The CDR3 extends over 12 amino acids. V was pared by 8 bases and J by 7 bases, with 15 bases between. This chain's CDR3 is CASRSGGREQYF. The DNA for the CDR3 is TGTGCCAGCCGATCGGGGGGCCGGGAGCAGTACTTC.

This clonotype was observed a few times. The chain has TRBV19 and TRBJ1-1, with a possible D match to TRBD1 (5 bases). Trimming cost V 5 bases and J 0 bases, with 16 bases left between them. There are 16 residues in the CDR3. Germline-derived CDR1 and CDR2 are LNHDA and SQIVND (reference sequence). For the CDR3, the DNA is TGTGCCAGTAGTTTTGGGAACTACAGGATGAACACTGAAGCTTTCTTT. Its protein is CASSFGNYRMNTEAFF.

The chain has TRBV5-6 and TRBJ1-4; TRBD1 might be the D (6 bases). V was clipped by 3 bases and J by 5 bases, with 14 bases between them. CDR3 size: 15 residues. Germline assignment: CDR1 SGHDT and CDR2 YYEEEE. The CDR3 here is CASSSPRTENEKLFF. CDR3 nucleotide sequence: TGTGCCAGCAGCTCCCCCCGGACAGAGAATGAAAAACTGTTTTTT.

CDR3 nucleotide sequence: TGCGCCAGCAGCTTGGAGACAACTTGGGGGACCCAGTACTTC. Its translation is CASSLETTWGTQYF. The J gene is TRBJ2-5, the V gene TRBV5-1; no clear D gene. The CDR3 loop spans 14 amino acids. V lost 0 bases and J lost 7, with 13 bases in between. Germline V gives CDR1 SGHRS, CDR2 YFSETQ.

This clonotype turned up a few times. V usage is TRBV12-3 or TRBV12-4 and J usage is TRBJ1-1; possibly TRBD1 for D (6 bases). The V and J ends lost 5 bases and 1 base respectively, with 11 bases between them. The length of the CDR3 is 14 residues. The DNA for the CDR3 is TGTGCCAGCAGTCCGGGACATTCGAACACTGAAGCTTTCTTT. Encoded protein: CASSPGHSNTEAFF.

V gene TRBV2 combines with J gene TRBJ2-3, with 10 bases aligning to TRBD2. The germline V gene encodes CDR1 SNHLY and CDR2 FYNNEI. Trimming at V came to 6 bases and at J to 2 bases, leaving 8 bases not matched to a gene. The CDR3 is 16 amino acids. As DNA, the CDR3 is TGTGCCAGCAGCCGCTCTAGCGGGGGAACCACAGATACGCAGTATTTT. Translating it yields CASSRSSGGTTDTQYF.

The sample holds one count of this clonotype. This may be a read error, as it is one base from a much larger clone. The rearrangement links TRBV3-1 to TRBJ1-6; D ambiguous. V lost 1 base, J lost 6 bases, and 4 bases lay in between. Per germline, CDR1 LGHDT and CDR2 YNNKEL (reference sequence). The length of the CDR3 is 13 residues. CDR3: CASSQGTNSPLHF. The DNA of the CDR3 is TGTGCCAGCAGCCAAGGGACTAATTCACCCCTCCACTTT.

This clonotype has a count of ten or more. The CDR3, as DNA: TGCAGTGCCCGCTACCCGAGCTCCTACAATGAGCAGTTCTTC. Translation gives CSARYPSSYNEQFF. The rearrangement uses TRBV20-1 and TRBJ2-1; D is unclear. V lost 6 bases, J lost 0 bases, and 12 bases lay in between. Germline-derived CDR1 and CDR2 are DFQATT and SNEGSKA (reference sequence). The CDR3 has 14 amino acids.

This clonotype turned up a few times. The chain couples TRBV6-1 to TRBJ1-5; a weak D match, TRBD1 (6 bases). Germline V gene data show CDR1 as MNHNS and CDR2 as SASEGT. V was clipped by 3 bases and J by 1 base, with 25 bases between them. This CDR3 contains 20 residues. In DNA form, the CDR3 reads TGTGCCAGCAGTGACGCAGGGGACCCCTTCGCCTCCACGAGCAATCAGCCCCAGCATTTT. As protein: CASSDAGDPFASTSNQPQHF.

There are many counts of this clonotype. The V call is TRBV18, the J call TRBJ2-1; TRBD2 aligns across 13 bases. Germline loops: CDR1 KGHSH, CDR2 LQKENI. The V gene end was trimmed by 6 bases and the J gene end by 7 bases; junction bases not matched to a gene: 9. This CDR3 comprises 16 residues. CDR3 sequence: CASSLGLAGISNEQFF. The CDR3 DNA sequence: TGTGCCAGCTCTTTGGGACTAGCGGGGATCTCAAATGAGCAGTTCTTC.

This clonotype has at least ten counts. The genes are TRBV6-1 and TRBJ2-3; no clear D gene. The ends were cut back, 5 bases at V and 6 bases at J, with 15 bases in the middle. This CDR3 has 14 amino acids. CDR1 and CDR2 from the germline V gene are MNHNS and SASEGT. The CDR3 reads CASSRNQVRDTQYF. The DNA of the CDR3 is TGTGCCAGCAGTCGGAACCAAGTAAGGGATACGCAGTATTTT.

The rearrangement joins TRBV20-1 to TRBJ2-1, with 7 bases identical to TRBD2. V was clipped by 3 bases and J by 4 bases; unmatched bases: 9. CDR1 is DFQATT and CDR2 is SNEGSKA in the germline V gene (reference sequence). CDR3 length: 15 residues. The CDR3 nucleotides are TGCAGTGCTAGGGCTGCTAGCGGATATTACAATGAGCAGTTCTTC. Translation: CSARAASGYYNEQFF.

This clonotype was counted a few times. This rearrangement joins TRBV7-3 to TRBJ1-2; D not resolved. CDR1 and CDR2 (germline): SGHTA, FQGTGA. Trimming stripped 5 bases from V and 4 bases from J, with 14 bases between. The length of the CDR3 is 14 residues. The CDR3 protein is CASSENQGGYGYTF. In DNA, the CDR3 is TGTGCCAGCAGCGAGAATCAAGGCGGCTATGGCTACACCTTC.

This clonotype was seen many times. The CDR3 bases are TGTGCCAGCAGTCACTCTACCGGGTCTGCCTTTCACTTCGGTCTTGGCACCATATATTTT. Its translation is CASSHSTGSAFHFGLGTIYF. The V gene is TRBV28, the J gene TRBJ1-3; D is uncertain. The CDR3 contains 20 residues. Per the germline V gene, CDR1 is MDHEN and CDR2 is SYDVKM. Deletions cut 5 bases from V and 9 bases from J, with 35 bases between.

The chain carries TRBV28 and TRBJ2-4, with a possible D match to TRBD1 (5 bases). V lost 5 bases and J lost 2, with 13 bases in between. The CDR3 is 15 residues long. CDR1 is MDHEN, CDR2 SYDVKM, per germline. CDR3 in amino acids: CASSPTGVSKNIQYF. In DNA form, the CDR3 reads TGTGCCAGCAGTCCCACAGGCGTATCCAAAAACATTCAGTACTTC.

The table lists this clonotype with a few counts. This chain links TRBV20-1 with TRBJ2-6; D unresolved. The germline V and J ends were trimmed by 3 bases and 0 bases, with 12 bases remaining between them. The CDR3 contains 16 residues. Germline CDR1 DFQATT, CDR2 SNEGSKA (reference sequence). The CDR3 reads CSARNSAPSGANVLTF. CDR3 bases: TGCAGTGCTAGGAACAGCGCGCCCTCTGGGGCCAACGTCCTGACTTTC.

This clonotype was seen repeatedly, ten times or more. The J gene is TRBJ1-3, the V gene TRBV5-1; D call uncertain. This CDR3 comprises 15 residues. V was cut by 0 bases and J by 0 bases, with 7 bases left in between. The germline gives CDR1 SGHRS, CDR2 YFSETQ. This chain's CDR3 is CASSLDGLSGNTIYF. The CDR3 DNA follows: TGCGCCAGCAGCTTGGACGGACTCTCTGGAAACACCATATATTTT.

The CDR3 sequence is CATSRRWDNEQFF. The CDR3 DNA reads TGTGCCACCAGCAGGCGATGGGACAATGAGCAGTTCTTC. The rearrangement joins TRBV15 to TRBJ2-1; no clear D. CDR3 length: 13 residues. Germline V gene sequence: CDR1 LNHNV, CDR2 YYDKDF (reference sequence). V was cut by 3 bases and J by 5 bases, with 8 bases left in between.

V usage is TRBV30 and J usage is TRBJ1-2, with 9 bases lining up with TRBD1. The CDR3 length is 14 residues. Germline V gene data show CDR1 as GTSNPN and CDR2 as SVGIG (reference sequence). Losses at the gene ends were 3 bases for V and 7 bases for J; bases not matched to a gene: 9. The CDR3 loop is CAWRGYRGQGGYTF. CDR3 DNA sequence: TGTGCCTGGAGGGGTTACAGGGGGCAAGGTGGCTACACCTTC. The full variable domain, its missing parts supplied by reference TRBV30 and TRBJ1-2, is SQTIHQWPATLVQPVGSPLSLECTVEGTSNPNLYWYRQAAGRGLQLLFYSVGIGQISSEVPQNLSASRPQDRQFILSSKKLLLSDSGFYLCAWRGYRGQGGYTFGSGTRLTVV.

This clonotype was found many times. This chain connects TRBV30 to TRBJ2-1, with TRBD2 as a possible D gene (5 bases). Trimming shortened V by 0 bases and J by 8 bases, and 8 bases separated the two germline ends. CDR1 and CDR2 (germline): GTSNPN, SVGIG (reference sequence). This CDR3 is 12 amino acids long. The CDR3 loop reads CAWSVSSYEQFF. The CDR3 bases are TGTGCCTGGAGTGTGTCTAGCTATGAGCAGTTCTTC.

The chain is built from TRBV6-1 and TRBJ2-7, with D uncertain. Looked up from germline, CDR1 is MNHNS and CDR2 is SASEGT. V was cut by 8 bases and J by 4 bases, with 18 bases left in between. The CDR3 length is 14 residues. The CDR3 DNA reads TGTGCCAGCTCGCGGACCGATATGTGGTACGAGCAGTACTTC. Translated, it gives CASSRTDMWYEQYF.